Following are 27 T cell receptor beta chains from one sample sequenced in a study of regulatory T cells in long-lasting Graves disease. As for time point: persistent/refractory GD, antithyroid drugs over 5 years with positive TRAb. Extracted PBMC RNA gave rise to the TCR library. Relying on iRepertoire HTBI primers and Arm-PCR of CDR3 regions, the team built TCR beta libraries. TCRdb analysed the multiplex PCR reads with MiXCR anew, one entry per CDR3 protein. This repertoire shows more than 300,000 distinct CDR3 sequences, approximately 25% found once; its top ten account for 28%. The source was peripheral blood mononuclear cells (PBMCs), collected when the disease was refractory, from a patient treated with antithyroid drugs. The receptors stem from a woman in her forties with Graves disease.

In this sample, this clonotype turned up once. Compared with germline, one end of the junction differs, possibly owing to a read error. V gene TRBV7-3 combines with J gene TRBJ1-2; D gene ambiguous. The CDR3 consists of 16 residues. In germline, CDR1 is SGHTA, CDR2 FQGTGA. CDR3 region: CASSPLGTKGHYGYTF. In DNA, the CDR3 is TGTGCCAGCAGCCCCCTAGGCACAAAAGGTCACTATGGTTACACCTTC.

This clonotype came up many times. The chain couples TRBV6-2 or TRBV6-3 to TRBJ1-2, with 7 bases matching TRBD1. CDR3 length: 18 residues. Looked up from germline, CDR1 is MNHEY and CDR2 is SVGEGT. V shed 10 bases, J shed 1 base, and the junction held 21 bases outside the gene matches. CDR3 sequence (DNA): TGTGCCACCAACGCTGACACAGGGGCCGGGACATTTAACTATGGCTACACCTTC. Amino acids: CATNADTGAGTFNYGYTF.

The chain joins TRBV20-1 to TRBJ2-3; D call uncertain. Germline V gene data show CDR1 as DFQATT and CDR2 as SNEGSKA (reference sequence). V lost 3 bases, J lost 3 bases, and 10 bases lay in between. This CDR3 is 13 amino acids long. The CDR3 here is CSARIAATDTQYF. Here the CDR3 DNA reads TGCAGTGCTAGGATCGCAGCTACAGATACGCAGTATTTT.

This clonotype was seen more than once but under ten times. V and J are TRBV7-9 and TRBJ2-4; 8 positions agree with TRBD2. J gave up 2 bases and V 5 bases, and 8 bases lay outside the gene matches. The CDR3 has 16 residues. Germline CDR1 is SEHNR and CDR2 is FQNEAQ (reference sequence). DNA for the CDR3: TGTGCCAGCAGCAACCTCGGCGGGAGGACCAAAAACATTCAGTACTTC. As protein: CASSNLGGRTKNIQYF.

Ten or more counts support this clonotype. The V call is TRBV6-1, the J call TRBJ2-2, with 10 bases lining up with TRBD2. The CDR3 covers 14 residues. The V gene end was trimmed by 4 bases and the J gene end by 5 bases; junction bases not matched to a gene: 1. CDR1 and CDR2 (germline): MNHNS, SASEGT. The CDR3 nucleotides are TGTGCCAGCAGTGTACTAGCGGGAACCGGGGAGCTGTTTTTT. Protein sequence: CASSVLAGTGELFF.

The sample holds a few counts of this clonotype. The gene calls are TRBV7-9 and TRBJ1-5; D not certain. Trimming shortened V by 5 bases and J by 2 bases, and 13 bases separated the two germline ends. Germline CDR1 and CDR2: SEHNR and FQNEAQ (reference sequence). The CDR3 is made up of 15 amino acids. The CDR3 region is CASSRYEDGNQPQHF. CDR3 sequence (DNA): TGTGCCAGCAGCCGATATGAGGACGGCAATCAGCCCCAGCATTTT.

The sample holds a few counts of this clonotype. The chain couples TRBV12-3 or TRBV12-4 to TRBJ1-6; no definite D call. V shed 6 bases and J shed 6 bases, with 9 bases lying between them. The CDR3 loop spans 13 amino acids. This CDR3 is CASSHGPNSPLHF. Here the CDR3 DNA reads TGTGCCAGCAGCCATGGACCTAATTCACCCCTCCACTTT.

About this clonotype: At one end, the junction sequence differs from germline, possibly due to a read error. The V call is TRBV30, the J call TRBJ2-2, with 9 bases matching TRBD1. Germline loops: CDR1 GTSNPN, CDR2 SVGIG (reference sequence). This CDR3 spans 15 amino acids. CDR3 bases: TGTGCCTGGAGTGTGGGGACAGGGTGGATCGGGGAGCTGCTTTTT. This encodes CAWSVGTGWIGELLF.

This clonotype was observed at least ten times. This rearrangement joins TRBV28 to TRBJ1-6; D not certain. The CDR3 spans 17 residues. V was pared by 1 base and J by 0 bases, with 10 bases between. The V gene's germline CDR1 is MDHEN and CDR2 SYDVKM. The CDR3 reads CASSLYGESSYNSPLHF. The CDR3 coding sequence is TGTGCCAGCAGTTTATATGGCGAGAGCTCCTATAATTCACCCCTCCACTTT.

The V and J genes are TRBV29-1 and TRBJ2-3; tentative D call: TRBD2 (5 bases). Germline CDR1 SQVTM, CDR2 ANQGSEA. CDR3 size: 17 residues. V lost 0 bases and J lost 0, with 16 bases in between. The CDR3: CSVEDPRGLTSTDTQYF. In DNA, the CDR3 is TGCAGCGTTGAAGATCCCCGGGGTCTGACTAGCACAGATACGCAGTATTTT.

This chain connects TRBV28 to TRBJ1-2; unclear D gene. The CDR3 runs 15 residues. Germline-derived CDR1 and CDR2 are MDHEN and SYDVKM. Between the trimmed V and J ends, which lost 5 bases and 0 bases, there was a span of 13 bases. This CDR3 is CASSTAGAANYGYTF. CDR3 coding DNA: TGTGCCAGCAGTACCGCCGGCGCAGCTAACTATGGCTACACCTTC.

Concerning this clonotype: It may be a read error: a sequence one base away is much more abundant. The chain uses TRBV6-5 and TRBJ2-5; D unclear. Germline lookup yields CDR1 MNHEY and CDR2 SVGAGI. The CDR3 is 14 amino acids. The CDR3: CASGYIDTQETQYF. The CDR3 region has the DNA TGTGCCAGCGGTTACATCGACACTCAAGAGACCCAGTACTTC.

This clonotype was seen a handful of times. This may be a read error, as it is one base from a much larger clone. V usage is TRBV27 and J usage is TRBJ1-2; D might be TRBD1 (6 bases). Germline V gene lookup returns CDR1 MNHEY and CDR2 SMNVEV (reference sequence). The CDR3 consists of 14 residues. The CDR3 here is CASSFTAGDHGYAF. The CDR3 DNA reads TGTGCCAGCAGTTTTACGGCAGGGGACCATGGCTACGCCTTC.

This clonotype was recorded at least ten times. V is TRBV11-2 and J is TRBJ2-5, with TRBD1 as a possible D gene (6 bases). The V gene lost 0 bases and the J gene lost 9 bases, with 14 bases spanning the gap. Germline values: CDR1 SGHAT, CDR2 FQNNGV. The CDR3 is 14 residues long. CDR3 protein: CASSLDTGLGSQYF. The CDR3 bases are TGTGCCAGCAGCTTAGATACAGGGTTGGGGTCCCAGTACTTC.

This clonotype was recorded many times. This chain joins TRBV28 and TRBJ2-5; weak D call: TRBD1 (6 bases). V was shortened by 4 bases and J by 4 bases, with 19 bases between the two germline ends. Germline V gene sequence: CDR1 MDHEN, CDR2 SYDVKM. The CDR3 runs to 16 residues. The CDR3 nucleotides are TGTGCCAGCAGTTCATCCCCCCGGCTAGGGGGAGAGACCCAGTACTTC. Translating gives CASSSSPRLGGETQYF. Combining the CDR3 with reference TRBV28 and TRBJ2-5 gives the whole variable domain DVKVTQSSRYLVKRTGEKVFLECVQDMDHENMFWYRQDPGLGLRLIYFSYDVKMKEKGDIPEGYSVSREKKERFSLILESASTNQTSMYLCASSSSPRLGGETQYFGPGTRLLVL.

This clonotype was observed at least ten times. The rearrangement links TRBV2 to TRBJ1-1; no clear D. The germline V gene encodes CDR1 SNHLY and CDR2 FYNNEI. Trimming took 4 bases from V and 3 from J, leaving 9 bases between them. The CDR3 length is 13 residues. The CDR3 spells CASSVDGYTEAFF. The DNA of the CDR3 is TGTGCCAGCAGTGTGGACGGCTACACTGAAGCTTTCTTT.

This clonotype was found many times. The V gene is TRBV15, the J gene TRBJ1-6, with D possibly being TRBD1 (5 bases). From germline, CDR1 is LNHNV and CDR2 YYDKDF (reference sequence). V was pared by 6 bases and J by 5 bases, with 20 bases between. The CDR3 extends over 17 amino acids. The CDR3 sequence: CATRTAHPGGDNSPLHF. The CDR3 DNA reads TGTGCCACCAGGACTGCCCACCCTGGGGGGGATAATTCACCCCTCCACTTT.

The chain joins TRBV20-1 to TRBJ2-7; 8 bases map to TRBD2. This CDR3 is 13 amino acids long. Losses at the gene ends were 0 bases for V and 9 bases for J; bases not matched to a gene: 7. The germline V gene encodes CDR1 DFQATT and CDR2 SNEGSKA (reference sequence). The CDR3 protein is CSARDLAGIVQYF. In DNA form, the CDR3 reads TGCAGTGCTAGAGATCTAGCGGGTATCGTGCAGTACTTC.

This clonotype was seen a handful of times. The chain uses TRBV29-1 and TRBJ1-4; D unresolved. The germline V gene encodes CDR1 SQVTM and CDR2 ANQGSEA. With 5 bases removed from V and 0 bases from J, the gap between germline ends came to 7 bases. The CDR3 sequence is 13 residues long. The CDR3 nucleotides are TGCAGCGTTTCCACCGCAACTAATGAAAAACTGTTTTTT. This sequence encodes CSVSTATNEKLFF.

Note on this clonotype: It is likely a read error, because the conserved phenylalanine at the end of the CDR3 is missing. The rearrangement uses TRBV11-1 and TRBJ2-7, with D tentatively TRBD2 (5 bases). From germline, CDR1 is SGHAT and CDR2 FQDESV (reference sequence). Trimming cost V 5 bases and J 3 bases, with 14 bases left between them. This CDR3 spans 14 amino acids. CDR3 amino acids: CASSQDRGFYEQYL. CDR3 nucleotides: TGTGCCAGCAGCCAAGATCGGGGTTTCTACGAGCAGTACCTC.

This clonotype was recorded a few times. The chain recombines TRBV27 with TRBJ2-2; D is unclear. CDR3 length: 15 amino acids. Germline CDR1 and CDR2: MNHEY and SMNVEV (reference sequence). Trimming cost V 5 bases and J 4 bases, with 14 bases left between them. Here the CDR3 DNA reads TGTGCCAGCAGTGACCCCAGACGTAGCACCGGGGAGCTGTTTTTT. This translates into CASSDPRRSTGELFF.

This clonotype has a count of ten or more. CDR3 coding DNA: TGTGCCAGCTCACAGAACAGGGGGGACACTGAAGCTTTCTTT. Translated, it gives CASSQNRGDTEAFF. The V and J genes are TRBV18 and TRBJ1-1; TRBD1 aligns across 8 bases. CDR3 length: 14 residues. The germline gives CDR1 KGHSH, CDR2 LQKENI. Trimming at V came to 4 bases and at J to 3 bases, leaving 4 bases not matched to a gene.

The chain is built from TRBV6-1 and TRBJ1-1, with D perhaps TRBD1 (6 bases). The CDR3 runs to 21 residues. Germline-derived CDR1 and CDR2 are MNHNS and SASEGT. The V gene lost 9 bases and the J gene lost 3 bases, with 38 bases spanning the gap. The CDR3 DNA follows: TGTGCCAGAAGGGATCTTAATCACCTCCATACTGCCGGGGGGCGGGACACTGAAGCTTTCTTT. Translation: CARRDLNHLHTAGGRDTEAFF.

Worth noting for this clonotype: This may be a read error: a much more frequent sequence differs by one nucleotide. The rearrangement links TRBV12-3 or TRBV12-4 to TRBJ1-1; TRBD1 agrees at 8 bases. CDR3 length: 13 residues. CDR3 protein: CAGRRGQGTEAFF. CDR3 nucleotides: TGTGCCGGCAGACGAGGACAGGGCACTGAAGCTTTCTTT.

A single count supports this clonotype. This chain links TRBV9 with TRBJ1-2; 10 positions match TRBD1. Germline V CDR1 and CDR2: SGDLS, YYNGEE. Trimming removed 4 bases from V and 5 bases from J; junction bases left unmatched: 5. The CDR3 totals 14 residues. The chain's CDR3 is CASSWTGGGYGYTF. CDR3 coding DNA: TGTGCCAGCAGCTGGACAGGGGGGGGGTATGGCTACACCTTC.

Remarks on this clonotype: One end of the junction fails to match germline, which may point to a read error. The chain joins TRBV6-5 to TRBJ2-4; 8 nucleotides align to TRBD1. In germline, CDR1 is MNHEY, CDR2 SVGAGI. There are 17 residues in the CDR3. The CDR3 is CASSYSAGGLTKNIRYF. For the CDR3, the DNA is TGTGCCAGCAGTTACTCGGCAGGGGGCTTAACCAAAAACATTCGGTACTTC.

In its sample, this clonotype was seen many times. The chain has TRBV28 and TRBJ1-2; no definite D call. The length of the CDR3 is 17 residues. Germline assignment: CDR1 MDHEN and CDR2 SYDVKM. V lost 3 bases, J lost 6 bases, and 23 bases lay in between. CDR3 sequence reads: CASSFPRQTGLRDGYTF. The CDR3 DNA follows: TGTGCCAGCAGTTTCCCCCGCCAAACGGGCCTTAGGGATGGCTACACCTTC.